The 5 T cell receptor beta chains given below trace back to one sample, sequenced in a study of blood T cell repertoires in COVID-19. Clones were sequenced by immunoSEQ multiplex PCR, and TCRdb holds only the in-frame ones, with some missing. The data show approximately 200,000 clones, about 86% seen once. Material for sequencing was peripheral blood. These TCRs come from a woman aged 55-70 years with acute or convalescent COVID-19.

The gene calls are TRBV5-1 and TRBJ1-2, with 7 bases aligning to TRBD1. The germline CDR1 and CDR2 sequences are SGHRS and YFSETQ. V shed 4 bases, J shed 7 bases, and the junction held 4 bases outside the gene matches. The CDR3 covers 12 residues. The CDR3 nucleotides read TGCGCCAGCAGCGTAGGGACAGTTGGCTACACCTTC. Residues: CASSVGTVGYTF.

This clone was observed a single time. The CDR3 region has the DNA TGTGCCAGCAGTTCCCGCCGGACAGGGGATCGGTATGGCTACACCTTC. It specifies CASSSRRTGDRYGYTF. V usage is TRBV28 and J usage is TRBJ1-2, with 9 positions matching TRBD1. Germline-derived CDR1 and CDR2 are MDHEN and SYDVKM. The V gene end was trimmed by 4 bases and the J gene end by 5 bases; junction bases not matched to a gene: 11. The CDR3 totals 16 residues.

The chain couples TRBV5-6 to TRBJ1-4; weak D call: TRBD1 (6 bases). The CDR3 loop spans 14 amino acids. The germline V gene has CDR1 SGHDT and CDR2 YYEEEE. V was trimmed by 3 bases and J by 8 bases, leaving 14 bases between them. The DNA for the CDR3 is TGTGCCAGCAGCTCCCTTGGGGGGGGCGAAAAACTGTTTTTT. As protein: CASSSLGGGEKLFF.

This chain links TRBV3-1 (or the pseudogene TRBV3-2) with TRBJ2-5, with D maybe TRBD2 (5 bases). Germline V gene sequence: CDR1 LGHDT, CDR2 YNNKEL (reference sequence). Trimming removed 0 bases from V and 5 bases from J, with 13 bases in between. This CDR3 comprises 15 residues. The CDR3 is CASSQDDRGGETQYF. The DNA of the CDR3 is TGTGCCAGCAGCCAAGATGACCGGGGTGGGGAGACCCAGTACTTC.

The J gene is TRBJ1-2, the V gene TRBV25-1, with a tentative D call TRBD1 (6 bases). CDR1 is MGHDK and CDR2 is SYGVNS in the germline V gene. The CDR3 has 16 residues. V lost 3 bases, J lost 4 bases, and 18 bases lay in between. The CDR3 nucleotides read TGTGCCAGCAGTGATCTTCGAGGGGCACAGGGCTATGGCTACACCTTC. Its translation: CASSDLRGAQGYGYTF.